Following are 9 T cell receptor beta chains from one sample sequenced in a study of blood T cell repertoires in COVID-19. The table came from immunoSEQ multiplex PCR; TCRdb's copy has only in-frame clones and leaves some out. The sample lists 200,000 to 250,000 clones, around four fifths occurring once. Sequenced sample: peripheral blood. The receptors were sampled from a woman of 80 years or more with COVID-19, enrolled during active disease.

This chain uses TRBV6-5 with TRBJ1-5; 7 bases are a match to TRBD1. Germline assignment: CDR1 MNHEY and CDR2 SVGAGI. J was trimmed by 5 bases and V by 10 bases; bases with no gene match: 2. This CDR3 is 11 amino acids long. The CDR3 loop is CATDRDQPQHF. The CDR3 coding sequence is TGTGCCACCGACAGGGATCAGCCCCAGCATTTT.

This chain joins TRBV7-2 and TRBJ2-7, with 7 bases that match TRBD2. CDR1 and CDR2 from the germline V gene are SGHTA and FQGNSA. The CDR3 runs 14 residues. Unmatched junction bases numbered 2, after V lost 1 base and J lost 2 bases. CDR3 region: CASSLEGLTYEQYF. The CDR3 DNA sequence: TGTGCCAGCAGCTTAGAGGGACTAACCTACGAGCAGTACTTC.

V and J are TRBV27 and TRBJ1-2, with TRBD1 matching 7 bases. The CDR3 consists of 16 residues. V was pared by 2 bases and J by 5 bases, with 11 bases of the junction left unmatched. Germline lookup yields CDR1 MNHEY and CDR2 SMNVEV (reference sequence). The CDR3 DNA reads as TGTGCCAGCAGTTTAAGATCCGGGACAGCGTTTTATGGCTACACCTTC. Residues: CASSLRSGTAFYGYTF.

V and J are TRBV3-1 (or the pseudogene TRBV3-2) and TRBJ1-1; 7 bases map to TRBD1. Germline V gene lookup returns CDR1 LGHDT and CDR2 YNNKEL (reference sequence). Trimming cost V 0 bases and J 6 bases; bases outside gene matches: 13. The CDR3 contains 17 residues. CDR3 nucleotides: TGTGCCAGCAGCCAAGATTTCCCCGGGACAGACTTCTCTGAAGCTTTCTTT. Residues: CASSQDFPGTDFSEAFF.

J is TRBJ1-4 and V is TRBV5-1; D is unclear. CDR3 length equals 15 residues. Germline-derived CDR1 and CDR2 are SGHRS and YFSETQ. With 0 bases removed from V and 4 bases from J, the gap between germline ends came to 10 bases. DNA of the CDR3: TGCGCCAGCAGCTTGGGCGGCAGCATTAATGAAAAACTGTTTTTT. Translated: CASSLGGSINEKLFF.

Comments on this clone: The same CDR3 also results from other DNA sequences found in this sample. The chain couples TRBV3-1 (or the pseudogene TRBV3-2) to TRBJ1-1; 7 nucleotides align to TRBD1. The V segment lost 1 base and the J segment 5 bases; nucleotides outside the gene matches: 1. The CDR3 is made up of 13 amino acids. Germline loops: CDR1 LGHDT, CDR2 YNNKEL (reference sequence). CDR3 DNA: TGTGCCAGCAGCCAAGCAGGGGGGACTGAAGCTTTCTTT. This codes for CASSQAGGTEAFF.

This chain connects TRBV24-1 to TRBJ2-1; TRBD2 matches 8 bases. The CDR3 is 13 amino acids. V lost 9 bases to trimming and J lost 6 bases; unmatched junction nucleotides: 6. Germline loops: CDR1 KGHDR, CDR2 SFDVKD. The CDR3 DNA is TGTGCCACCGCGGGAGGCGCCTTCAATGAGCAGTTCTTC. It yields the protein CATAGGAFNEQFF.

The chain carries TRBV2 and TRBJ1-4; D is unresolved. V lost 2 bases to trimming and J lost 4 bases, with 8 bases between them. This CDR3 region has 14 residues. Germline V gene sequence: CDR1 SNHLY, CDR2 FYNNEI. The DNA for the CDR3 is TGTGCCAGCAGTGAAAGCGGTTTTAATGAAAAACTGTTTTTT. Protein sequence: CASSESGFNEKLFF.

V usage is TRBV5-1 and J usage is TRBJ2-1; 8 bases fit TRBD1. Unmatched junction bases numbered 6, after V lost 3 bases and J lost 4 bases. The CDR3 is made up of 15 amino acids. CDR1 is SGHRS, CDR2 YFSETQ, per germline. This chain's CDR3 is CASSSQGAGYNEQFF. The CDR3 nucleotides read TGCGCCAGCAGCTCCCAGGGGGCGGGTTACAATGAGCAGTTCTTC.